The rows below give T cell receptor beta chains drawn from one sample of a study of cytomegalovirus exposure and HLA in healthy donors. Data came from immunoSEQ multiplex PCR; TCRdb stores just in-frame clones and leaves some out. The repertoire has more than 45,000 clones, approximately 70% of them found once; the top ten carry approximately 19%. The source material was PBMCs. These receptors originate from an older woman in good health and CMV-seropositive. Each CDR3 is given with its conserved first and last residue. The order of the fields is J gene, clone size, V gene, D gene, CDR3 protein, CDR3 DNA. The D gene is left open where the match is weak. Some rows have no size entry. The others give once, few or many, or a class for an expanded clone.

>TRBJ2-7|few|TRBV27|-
CATSGGLEQYF
TGTGCCACCTCCGGGGGGCTCGAGCAGTACTTC
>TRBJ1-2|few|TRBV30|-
CAWMGRESYGYTF
TGTGCCTGGATGGGGCGGGAGAGCTATGGCTACACCTTC
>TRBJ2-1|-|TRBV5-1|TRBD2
CASSLAGLAGVHEQFF
TGCGCCAGCAGTTTGGCAGGGCTAGCGGGGGTTCATGAGCAGTTCTTC
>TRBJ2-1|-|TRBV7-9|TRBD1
CASSSPRDRGLWEQFF
TGTGCCAGCAGCTCACCCCGGGACAGGGGTTTGTGGGAGCAGTTCTTC
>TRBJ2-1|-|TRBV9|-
CASSTAGNEQFF
TGTGCCAGCAGCACGGCAGGGAATGAGCAGTTCTTC
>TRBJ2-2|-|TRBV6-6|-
CAGTRSVDGELFF
TGTGCCGGCACACGATCTGTAGACGGGGAGCTGTTTTTT
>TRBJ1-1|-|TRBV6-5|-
CASTLSEGGTEAFF
TGTGCCAGCACCTTATCAGAAGGGGGAACTGAAGCTTTCTTT
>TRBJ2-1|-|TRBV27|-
CASSLTGYEQFF
TGTGCCAGCAGTCTAACAGGGTACGAGCAGTTCTTC
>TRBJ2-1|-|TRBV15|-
CATSRDDSNEQFF
TGTGCCACCAGCAGAGACGACAGCAATGAGCAGTTCTTC
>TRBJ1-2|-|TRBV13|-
CASSSGLGAQGYTF
TGTGCCAGCAGCTCCGGATTGGGGGCTCAGGGCTACACCTTC
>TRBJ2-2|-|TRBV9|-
CASSAPLVVDTGELFF
TGTGCCAGCAGCGCCCCTCTAGTTGTGGACACCGGGGAGCTGTTTTTT
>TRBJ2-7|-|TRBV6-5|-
CASSYSRVNPYEQYF
TGTGCCAGCAGTTACTCGAGAGTCAATCCCTACGAGCAGTACTTC
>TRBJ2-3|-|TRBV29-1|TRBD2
CSVEGTERGPTDTQYF
TGCAGCGTTGAAGGTACCGAGCGGGGGCCCACAGATACGCAGTATTTT
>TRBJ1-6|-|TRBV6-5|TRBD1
CASSLNFWDSNSPLHF
TGTGCCAGCAGTTTGAACTTCTGGGACAGCAATTCACCCCTCCACTTT
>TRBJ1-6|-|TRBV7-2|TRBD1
CASRQGAPNMGSPLHF
TGTGCCAGCCGACAGGGGGCGCCGAACATGGGGTCACCCCTCCACTTT
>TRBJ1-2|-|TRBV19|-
CASREAGYNYGYTF
TGTGCCAGTAGGGAAGCGGGTTATAACTATGGCTACACCTTC
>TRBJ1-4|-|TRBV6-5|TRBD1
CASSYSGTGGEKLFF
TGTGCCAGCAGTTACTCCGGGACAGGGGGAGAAAAACTGTTTTTT
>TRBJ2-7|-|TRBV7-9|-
CASSFSRHEQYF
TGTGCCAGCAGCTTTTCGAGGCACGAGCAGTACTTC
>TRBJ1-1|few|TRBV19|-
CASSRRGITEAFF
TGTGCCAGTAGTCGTCGCGGGATCACTGAAGCTTTCTTT
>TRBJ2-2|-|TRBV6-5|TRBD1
CASSLGQGDGELFF
TGTGCCAGCAGTTTGGGACAGGGGGACGGGGAGCTGTTTTTT
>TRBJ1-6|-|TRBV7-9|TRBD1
CSSSVDRAIVNSPLHF
TGTTCCAGCAGCGTGGACAGGGCCATTGTGAATTCACCCCTCCACTTT
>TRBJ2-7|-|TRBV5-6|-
CASSLRQVSEQYF
TGTGCCAGCAGCTTGCGACAGGTATCCGAGCAGTACTTC
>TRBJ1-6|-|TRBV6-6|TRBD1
CASSLQGAGGPPLHF
TGTGCCAGCAGCCTACAGGGGGCGGGCGGACCGCCCCTCCACTTT
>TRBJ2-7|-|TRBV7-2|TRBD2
CASSSRRAGGLYEQYF
TGTGCCAGCAGCTCAAGGCGAGCGGGGGGGCTTTACGAGCAGTACTTC
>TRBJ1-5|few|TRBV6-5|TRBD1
CASRGGQQLNQPQHF
TGTGCCAGCAGAGGGGGACAGCAGCTCAATCAGCCCCAGCATTTT
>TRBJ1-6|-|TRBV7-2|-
CASSPGQNSPLHF
TGTGCCAGCAGCCCAGGACAGAATTCACCCCTCCACTTT
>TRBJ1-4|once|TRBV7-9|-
CSSSSGALTANEKLFF
TGTTCCAGCAGCTCCGGAGCACTGACGGCTAATGAAAAACTGTTTTTT
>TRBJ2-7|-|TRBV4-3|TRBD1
CASSQEPTGSYEQYF
TGCGCCAGCAGCCAAGAGCCGACAGGGAGCTACGAGCAGTACTTC
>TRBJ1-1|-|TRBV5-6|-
CASTEGPGATEAFF
TGTGCCAGCACCGAGGGTCCAGGGGCCACTGAAGCTTTCTTT
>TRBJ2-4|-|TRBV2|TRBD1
CASRDRGIAKNIQYF
TGTGCCAGCAGGGACAGGGGAATAGCCAAAAACATTCAGTACTTC
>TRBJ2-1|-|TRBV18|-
CASSPPGVKVSSYNEQFF
TGTGCCAGCTCACCACCGGGCGTGAAAGTTAGCTCCTACAATGAGCAGTTCTTC
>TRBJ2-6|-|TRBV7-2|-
CASSLAAGSGANVLTF
TGTGCCAGCAGCTTAGCGGCGGGAAGTGGGGCCAACGTCCTGACTTTC
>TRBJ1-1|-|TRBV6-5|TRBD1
CASSPTGDTEAFF
TGTGCCAGCAGTCCCACAGGGGACACTGAAGCTTTCTTT
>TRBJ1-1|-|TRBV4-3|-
CASSLFIGRGSAEAFF
TGCGCCAGCAGCCTCTTCATCGGGCGGGGTAGCGCTGAAGCTTTCTTT
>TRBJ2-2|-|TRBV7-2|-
CASSLEGRNTGELFF
TGTGCCAGCAGCTTAGAAGGGAGAAACACCGGGGAGCTGTTTTTT
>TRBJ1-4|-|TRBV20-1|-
CSAFWTEKLFF
TGCAGTGCCTTTTGGACAGAAAAACTGTTTTTT
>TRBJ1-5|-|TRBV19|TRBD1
CASSIVGRTGGQPQHF
TGTGCCAGTAGTATCGTGGGCAGGACAGGGGGTCAGCCCCAGCATTTT
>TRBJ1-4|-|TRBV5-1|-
CASSYGTHTTNEKLFF
TGCGCCAGCAGCTATGGGACACATACAACTAATGAAAAACTGTTTTTT
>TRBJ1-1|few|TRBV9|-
CASSVAGTEAFF
TGTGCCAGCAGCGTAGCGGGCACTGAAGCTTTCTTT
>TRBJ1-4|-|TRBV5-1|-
CASSLISSDEKLFF
TGCGCCAGCAGCTTAATATCATCGGATGAAAAACTGTTTTTT
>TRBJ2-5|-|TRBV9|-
CASSVGADRSYQETQYF
TGTGCCAGCAGCGTAGGAGCGGACCGCTCGTACCAAGAGACCCAGTACTTC
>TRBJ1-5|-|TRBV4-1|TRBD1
CASSQAGQGDQPQHF
TGCGCCAGCAGCCAGGCAGGACAGGGGGATCAGCCCCAGCATTTT
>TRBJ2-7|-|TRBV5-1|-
CASSLGGLLSYEQYF
TGCGCCAGCAGCTTGGGGGGACTTCTCTCCTACGAGCAGTACTTC
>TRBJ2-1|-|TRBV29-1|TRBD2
CSGEGTSGGTYNEQFF
TGCAGCGGTGAGGGGACTAGCGGGGGGACCTACAATGAGCAGTTCTTC
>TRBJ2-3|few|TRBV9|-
CASSTGVVTDTQYF
TGTGCCAGCAGCACGGGGGTGGTCACAGATACGCAGTATTTT
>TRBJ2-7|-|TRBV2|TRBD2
CASSGEASGRYEQYF
TGTGCCAGCAGCGGAGAGGCTAGCGGACGCTACGAGCAGTACTTC
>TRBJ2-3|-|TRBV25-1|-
CASSDTGTTDTQYF
TGTGCCAGCAGTGACACAGGGACCACAGATACGCAGTATTTT
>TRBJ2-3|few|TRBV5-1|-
CASSLADSQGDTQYF
TGCGCCAGCAGCTTGGCGGACAGTCAGGGGGATACGCAGTATTTT
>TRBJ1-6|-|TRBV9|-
CASSVGVSPLHF
TGTGCCAGCAGCGTCGGAGTTTCACCCCTCCACTTT
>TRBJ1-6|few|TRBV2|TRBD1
CASSGQGHSPLHF
TGTGCCAGCAGTGGACAGGGACATTCACCCCTCCACTTT